This is a list of T cell receptor beta chains from one sample in a study of blood T cell repertoires in COVID-19. Here immunoSEQ multiplex PCR was the method, and the copy in TCRdb shows in-frame clones only, minus some. The sample has roughly 200,000 clones, about 80% seen once. Sequencing used peripheral blood. These receptors were collected from a woman aged 60-75 years with COVID-19, enrolled during active disease. CDR3s include the opening cysteine and the closing phenylalanine or tryptophan. Fields, in order: J gene, D gene, clone size, V gene, CDR3 DNA, CDR3 protein. A D gene is named only where the DNA matches it firmly. Clone size is not always given. Where it is, it says once, few, many or a class for expanded clones.

>TRBJ1-2|-|-|TRBV6-6
TGTGCCAGCAGTCTCGGACAGCACTATGGCTACACCTTC
CASSLGQHYGYTF
>TRBJ1-1|-|-|TRBV5-4
TGTGCCAGCAGCTTGGCCGGGATTGGAAACACTGAAGCTTTCTTT
CASSLAGIGNTEAFF
>TRBJ1-1|-|-|TRBV5-1
TGCGCCAGCAGCTTGGCCTCGGGGGGCCTCGACACTGAAGCTTTCTTT
CASSLASGGLDTEAFF
>TRBJ2-5|-|-|TRBV19
TGTGCCAGTAGTATAGGAGGAGGGTTGGTAAGCGAGACCCAGTACTTC
CASSIGGGLVSETQYF
>TRBJ2-3|-|-|TRBV6-6
TGTGCCAGCAGTAAGACAGTTACAGATACGCAGTATTTT
CASSKTVTDTQYF
>TRBJ1-2|-|once|TRBV28
TGTGCCAGCAGTTCTACAGTTAACTATGGCTACACCTTC
CASSSTVNYGYTF
>TRBJ2-1|-|-|TRBV7-6
TGTGCCAGCAGCGCAACGGGGGGCCCCTCTGGGGAGGAGCAGTTCTTC
CASSATGGPSGEEQFF
>TRBJ2-2|TRBD2|once|TRBV29-1
TGCAGCGCTCAAACAGCGGGAAACGGGGAGCTGTTTTTT
CSAQTAGNGELFF
>TRBJ2-1|-|-|TRBV28
TGTGCCAGCAGGCGACAGGGGATTAGCGGGCTCGAGCAGTTCTTC
CASRRQGISGLEQFF
>TRBJ2-3|TRBD2|-|TRBV7-9
TGTGCCAGCAGCTCCGGGACTACCAGCGAAAAAGATACGCAGTATTTT
CASSSGTTSEKDTQYF
>TRBJ1-2|TRBD1|-|TRBV28
TGTGCCAGCAGCTCGGGACAGGGCTATGGCTACACCTTC
CASSSGQGYGYTF
>TRBJ2-3|-|once|TRBV7-9
TGTGCCAGCAGCCGAAGCGGATTCACCACAGATACGCAGTATTTT
CASSRSGFTTDTQYF
>TRBJ1-6|TRBD1|-|TRBV10-3
TGTGCCATCAGTTGGGACAGGGAGAATTCACCCCTCCACTTT
CAISWDRENSPLHF
>TRBJ1-5|-|-|TRBV19
TGTGCCAGTAGTATGGCAGGAGGTAGCAATCAGCCCCAGCATTTT
CASSMAGGSNQPQHF
>TRBJ1-1|-|-|TRBV6-4
TGTGCCAGCAGGACGACAGACATGAACACTGAAGCTTTCTTT
CASRTTDMNTEAFF
>TRBJ1-2|TRBD1|-|TRBV5-6
TGTGCCAGCAGCGCCAGGACAGGGAGGTTCTATGGCTACACCTTC
CASSARTGRFYGYTF
>TRBJ2-3|-|-|TRBV27
TGTGCCAGCAGTTTATCGCTGGGCTATCATACGCAGTATTTT
CASSLSLGYHTQYF
>TRBJ2-5|TRBD1|-|TRBV25-1
TGTGCCAGCAGTGCTGGACAGGTGAAACAAGAGACCCAGTACTTC
CASSAGQVKQETQYF
>TRBJ2-7|TRBD1|-|TRBV11-2
TGTGCCAGCAACCTTGGGACAGGGTTGGGCGAGCAGTACTTC
CASNLGTGLGEQYF
>TRBJ2-4|-|-|TRBV7-2
TGTGCCAGCAGCCTCAACACCCTAGTTACGATAGCCAAAAACATTCAGTACTTC
CASSLNTLVTIAKNIQYF
>TRBJ1-2|TRBD1|once|TRBV18
TGTGCCAGCTCAAGCAATCAGGGGGCGTATAAAGGCTACACCTTC
CASSSNQGAYKGYTF
>TRBJ2-7|-|-|TRBV7-2
TGTGCCAGCAGCTTAGTCGGCGCGGGTAAGAACGAGCAGTACTTC
CASSLVGAGKNEQYF
>TRBJ2-2|-|-|TRBV3-1/TRBV3-2
TGTGCCAGCGGCGTTCAGGGCGGGGAGCTGTTTTTT
CASGVQGGELFF
>TRBJ1-2|-|-|TRBV3-1/TRBV3-2
TGTGCCAGCAGCCAAGAGATAACAGGGTTGAATGGCTACACCTTC
CASSQEITGLNGYTF
>TRBJ2-1|TRBD1|few|TRBV30
TGTGCCTGGAGTGGGACAGGGGGTTCCTACAATGAGCAGTTCTTC
CAWSGTGGSYNEQFF
>TRBJ2-3|TRBD1|-|TRBV10-3
TGTGCCATCAGTAGACAGGGAAAGGTCGGCACAGATACGCAGTATTTT
CAISRQGKVGTDTQYF
>TRBJ1-1|-|-|TRBV28
TGTGCCAGCAGCATCGGAGGGAGGTCCTGGGGCACTGAAGCTTTCTTT
CASSIGGRSWGTEAFF
>TRBJ2-3|-|-|TRBV7-9
TGTGCCAGCAGCCGTCCCGGTACGGGGTTGCCAGATACGCAGTATTTT
CASSRPGTGLPDTQYF
>TRBJ1-3|-|-|TRBV9
TGTGCCAGCAGCTCTCTAAACACCATATATTTT
CASSSLNTIYF
>TRBJ2-2|-|-|TRBV19
TGTGCCACTAGACAGTTTACCGGGGAGCTGTTTTTT
CATRQFTGELFF
>TRBJ2-1|TRBD1|-|TRBV29-1
TGCAGCGTGGTAACAGGGGCCTCCTACAATGAGCAGTTCTTC
CSVVTGASYNEQFF
>TRBJ2-7|-|-|TRBV3-1/TRBV3-2
TGTGCCAGCAGCCAAGACAGGGAACCCTACGAGCAGTACTTC
CASSQDREPYEQYF
>TRBJ2-5|-|-|TRBV7-9
TGTGCCAGCAGCTTAGGGGTAGCGGAAGAGACCCAGTACTTC
CASSLGVAEETQYF
>TRBJ2-7|-|-|TRBV3-1/TRBV3-2
TGTGCCAGCAGCCAAGGGGCCGGCCACGAGCAGTACTTC
CASSQGAGHEQYF
>TRBJ2-5|-|-|TRBV6-5
TGTGCCAGCCAAAGGGGGGGCCTGGCCGAGACCCAGTACTTC
CASQRGGLAETQYF
>TRBJ2-1|TRBD2|-|TRBV28
TGTGCCAGCAGTTTTAGCGGGAGGGTACACAATGAGCAGTTCTTC
CASSFSGRVHNEQFF
>TRBJ1-2|-|few|TRBV5-1
TGCGCCAGCAGCTTGGATCCAGGGTTGTCGGGCTATGGCTACACCTTC
CASSLDPGLSGYGYTF
>TRBJ1-4|-|once|TRBV5-4
TGTGCCAGCAGCCGCCGTCGAGGTACTAATGAAAAACTGTTTTTT
CASSRRRGTNEKLFF
>TRBJ1-2|-|-|TRBV5-6
TGTGCCAGCAGCTCTTCTCGGAGCTATGGCTACACCTTC
CASSSSRSYGYTF
>TRBJ2-5|TRBD2|-|TRBV7-8
TGTGCCAGCGCGCCATGGGCGGGAGAGGCTGAGACCCAGTACTTC
CASAPWAGEAETQYF
>TRBJ1-1|TRBD1|-|TRBV7-9
TGTGCCAGCAGCTTAACGACAGGGTGGACTGAAGCTTTCTTT
CASSLTTGWTEAFF
>TRBJ2-2|TRBD2|-|TRBV7-3
TGTGCCAGCAGCGAGACAGGGCTACCTATAGCGGGAGTAAACACCGGGGAGCTGTTTTTT
CASSETGLPIAGVNTGELFF
>TRBJ1-5|TRBD1|-|TRBV4-2
TGTGCCAGCAGGCCCGGGACAGGGTCTAATCAGCCCCAGCATTTT
CASRPGTGSNQPQHF
>TRBJ2-2|-|-|TRBV11-2
TGTGCCAGCAGCCGCGGGTTCCATTTGGCCGGGGAGCTGTTTTTT
CASSRGFHLAGELFF
>TRBJ1-1|-|-|TRBV15
TGTGCCACCAGCAGAAGCCAGGGCACGGACACTGAAGCTTTCTTT
CATSRSQGTDTEAFF
>TRBJ1-5|-|-|TRBV19
TGTGCCAGTCTAGGGACTCCGGGGCAGCCCCAGCATTTT
CASLGTPGQPQHF
>TRBJ2-1|TRBD2|-|TRBV7-6
TGTGCCAGCAGTCCAAGACCGGGGGGGCCCCCCGGGGGCCACAATGAGCAGTTCTTC
CASSPRPGGPPGGHNEQFF
>TRBJ1-1|TRBD1|-|TRBV7-2
TGTGCCAGCAGCTTAGTACAGGGGGTCACTGAAGCTTTCTTT
CASSLVQGVTEAFF
>TRBJ2-2|-|once|TRBV21-1
TGTGCCAGCAGCGGGGGCGGACTAGCGGGAGCAACCGGGGAGCTGTTTTTT
CASSGGGLAGATGELFF
>TRBJ1-5|TRBD1|-|TRBV3-1/TRBV3-2
TGTGCCAGCAGCCTCGGGACAGGGGGCGCGTTGCAGCCCCAGCATTTT
CASSLGTGGALQPQHF
>TRBJ1-5|TRBD1|few|TRBV15
TGTGCCACCAGCAGAGTCGGCAGGGGGACCGATGGGCCCCAGCATTTT
CATSRVGRGTDGPQHF
>TRBJ2-5|-|-|TRBV4-2
TGTGCCAGCAGCCAAGACCGCAGAATGGAGACCCAGTACTTC
CASSQDRRMETQYF
>TRBJ1-1|TRBD1|-|TRBV7-2
TGTGCCAGCAGCTCATACCGACAGGGGTACACTGAAGCTTTCTTT
CASSSYRQGYTEAFF
>TRBJ2-5|TRBD2|-|TRBV2
TGTGCCAGCAGTGGGACTAGCCGGGAGACCCAGTACTTC
CASSGTSRETQYF
>TRBJ2-1|TRBD2|once|TRBV7-8
TGTGCCAGCAGCCCTTTAGCGGGTGGAACCTACAATGAGCAGTTCTTC
CASSPLAGGTYNEQFF